This T cell receptor beta chain stems from a study of T cell responses to AZD1222 COVID-19 vaccine. Study-level findings and limits: Donor demographics were predominantly white British with a female majority; clonal diversity may be underestimated. Baseline seropositives among AZD1222 recipients totaled only 5 to 7. Unmutated variant regions are reportedly the target of nearly half of TCRs that are spike-specific. Repertoires were collected only later (after the peak T cell response had occurred).

TCRdb keeps only in-frame clones here, not all; method: immunoSEQ multiplex PCR. Of tens of thousands of clones listed, approximately 90% are singletons. About this clone itself: Its antigen is still unknown.

The receptor was isolated from an adult in good health. The specimen was peripheral blood, collected on day 0 of AZD1222 vaccination.

The CDR3 DNA reads TGTGCCAGTAGTATAGCCCGGACAGGGGGAGGGGAGACCCAGTACTTC. Its translation: CASSIARTGGGETQYF. The gene calls are TRBV19 and TRBJ2-5; 10 nucleotides align to TRBD1. The CDR3 covers 16 residues. V was clipped by 1 base and J by 5 bases; unmatched bases: 7. Germline V gene sequence: CDR1 LNHDA, CDR2 SQIVND (reference sequence).